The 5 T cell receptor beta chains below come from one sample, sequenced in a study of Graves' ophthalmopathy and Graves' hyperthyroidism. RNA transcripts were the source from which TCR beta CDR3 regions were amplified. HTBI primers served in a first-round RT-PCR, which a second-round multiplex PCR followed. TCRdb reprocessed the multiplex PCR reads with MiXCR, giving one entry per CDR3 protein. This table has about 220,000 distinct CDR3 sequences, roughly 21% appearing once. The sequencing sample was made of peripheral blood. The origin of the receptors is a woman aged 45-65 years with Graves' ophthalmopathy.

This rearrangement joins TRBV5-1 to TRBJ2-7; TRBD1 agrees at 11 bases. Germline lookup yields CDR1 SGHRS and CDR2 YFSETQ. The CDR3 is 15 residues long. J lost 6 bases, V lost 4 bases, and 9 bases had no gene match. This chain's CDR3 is CASSPMGQGGLEQYF. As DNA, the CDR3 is TGCGCCAGCAGCCCAATGGGACAGGGGGGCCTCGAGCAGTACTTC.

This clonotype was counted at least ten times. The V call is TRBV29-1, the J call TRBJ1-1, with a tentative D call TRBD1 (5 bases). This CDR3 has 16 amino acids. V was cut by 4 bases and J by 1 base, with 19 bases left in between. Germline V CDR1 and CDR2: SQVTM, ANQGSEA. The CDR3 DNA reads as TGCAGCGTTGTGCTATGGAAAGGACAATCGAACACTGAAGCTTTCTTT. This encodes CSVVLWKGQSNTEAFF. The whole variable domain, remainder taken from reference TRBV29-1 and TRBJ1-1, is SAVISQKPSRDICQRGTSLTIQCQVDSQVTMMFWYRQQPGQSLTLIATANQGSEATYESGFVIDKFPISRPNLTFSTLTVSNMSPEDSSIYLCSVVLWKGQSNTEAFFGQGTRLTVV.

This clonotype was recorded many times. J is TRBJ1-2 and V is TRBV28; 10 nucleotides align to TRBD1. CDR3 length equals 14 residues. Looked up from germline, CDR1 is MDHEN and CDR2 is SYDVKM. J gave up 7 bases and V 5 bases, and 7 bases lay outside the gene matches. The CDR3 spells CASSQPTGGSGYTF. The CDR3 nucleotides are TGTGCCAGCAGTCAACCGACAGGGGGCTCTGGCTACACCTTC.

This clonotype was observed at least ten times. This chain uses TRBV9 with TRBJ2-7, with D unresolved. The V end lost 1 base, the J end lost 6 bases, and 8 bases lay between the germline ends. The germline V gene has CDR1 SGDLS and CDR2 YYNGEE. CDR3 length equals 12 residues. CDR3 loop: CASSVRVPEQYF. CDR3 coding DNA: TGTGCCAGCAGCGTACGGGTCCCCGAGCAGTACTTC.

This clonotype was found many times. CDR3 DNA: TGTGCCACTAAGCGCGGGATTAACACCGGGGAGCTGTTTTTT. This gives the protein CATKRGINTGELFF. This chain joins TRBV27 and TRBJ2-2, with D possibly TRBD2 on 6 matching bases. This CDR3 has 14 residues. Germline V gene lookup returns CDR1 MNHEY and CDR2 SMNVEV (reference sequence). Trimming cost V 10 bases and J 2 bases, with 14 bases left between them.